This TCR beta chain stems from a study of blood T cell repertoires in COVID-19. For the study at large: The United States, Italy and Spain provided the acute and convalescent COVID-19 samples. From T cells, B-cell-depleted T cells, or PBMCs came the material, which was cDNA or gDNA.

Per the original data handling: Reference gene primer amplification gave estimated nucleated cell counts. Assay: immunoSEQ multiplex PCR; the TCRdb copy retains only in-frame clones and omits some. That table furnishes V, J and clone size, whereas the DNA furnished D and trimming. The profile shows a few hundred thousand clones, nearly 90% of them singletons. Recruited during active infection, patients (from Seattle) were subsequently followed longitudinally. This clone was seen only a few times. Germline values: CDR1 MNHEY, CDR2 SVGEGT. The V end was cut by 0 bases, the J end by 4 bases, with 10 bases between. There are 15 residues in the CDR3.

The sample consisted of peripheral blood. This sequence joins TRBV6-2 or TRBV6-3 and TRBJ2-1, with a tentative D call TRBD2 (5 bases). The sequence derives from a woman aged 55-70 years with COVID-19, enrolled during active disease. The CDR3 loop reads CASSYSRAEYNEQFF. In DNA form, the CDR3 reads TGTGCCAGCAGTTACTCGAGGGCGGAATACAATGAGCAGTTCTTC.